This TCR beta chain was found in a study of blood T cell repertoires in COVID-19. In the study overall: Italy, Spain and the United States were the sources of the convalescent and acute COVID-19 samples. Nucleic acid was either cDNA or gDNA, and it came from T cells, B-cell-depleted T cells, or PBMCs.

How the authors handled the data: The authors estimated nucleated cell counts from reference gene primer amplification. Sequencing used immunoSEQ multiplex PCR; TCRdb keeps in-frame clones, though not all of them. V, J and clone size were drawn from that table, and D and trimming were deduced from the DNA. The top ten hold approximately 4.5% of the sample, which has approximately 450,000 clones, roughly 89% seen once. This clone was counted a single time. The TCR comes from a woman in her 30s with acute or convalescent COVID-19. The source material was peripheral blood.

CDR3 nucleotides: TGCGCCAGCAGCTCCCACATCCAGACAGAAATGAACACTGAAGCTTTCTTT. Translation: CASSSHIQTEMNTEAFF. This chain uses TRBV5-1 with TRBJ1-1, with D possibly being TRBD1 (5 bases). There are 17 residues in the CDR3. Germline CDR1 and CDR2: SGHRS and YFSETQ. V lost 3 bases and J lost 0, with 18 bases in between.